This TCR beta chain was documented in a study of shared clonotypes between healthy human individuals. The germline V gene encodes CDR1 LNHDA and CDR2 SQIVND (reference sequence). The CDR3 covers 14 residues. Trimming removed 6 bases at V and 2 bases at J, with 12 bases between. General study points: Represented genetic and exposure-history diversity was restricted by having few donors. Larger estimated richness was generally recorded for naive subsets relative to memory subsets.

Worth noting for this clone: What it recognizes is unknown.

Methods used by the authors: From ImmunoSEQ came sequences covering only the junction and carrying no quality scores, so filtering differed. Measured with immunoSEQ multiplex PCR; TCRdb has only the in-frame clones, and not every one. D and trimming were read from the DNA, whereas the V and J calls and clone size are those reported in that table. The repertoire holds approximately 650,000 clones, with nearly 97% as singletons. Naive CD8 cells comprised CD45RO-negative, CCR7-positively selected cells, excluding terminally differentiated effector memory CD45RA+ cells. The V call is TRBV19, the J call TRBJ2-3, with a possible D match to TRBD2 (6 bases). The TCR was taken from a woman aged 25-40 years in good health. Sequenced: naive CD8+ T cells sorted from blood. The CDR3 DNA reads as TGTGCCAGTAGCCCGGGACTGATCACAGATACGCAGTATTTT. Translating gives CASSPGLITDTQYF.